The rows below give T cell receptor beta chains drawn from one sample of a study of Ad26.COV2.S vaccination and SARS-CoV-2 variants. Clones were sequenced by immunoSEQ multiplex PCR, and TCRdb holds only the in-frame ones, with some missing. Of hundreds of thousands of clones listed, approximately 92% were seen once; the top ten hold around 1.8%. Sequenced material: peripheral blood, taken in a trial of Ad26.COV2.S vaccine versus placebo. All receptors derive from a person aged 18-65 years who received the Ad26.COV2.S COVID-19 vaccine or a placebo. Each CDR3 is given with its conserved first and last residue. Fields, in order: clone size, D gene, V gene, J gene, CDR3 protein, CDR3 DNA. A D gene is named only where the DNA matches it firmly. The size entry is marked missing in some rows and otherwise reads once, few, many or a size class.

-	-	TRBV7-8	TRBJ1-3	CASSLWGGSGNTIYF	TGTGCCAGCAGCTTATGGGGGGGTTCGGGAAACACCATATATTTT
-	-	TRBV20-1	TRBJ2-7	CSASGRIGSYEQYF	TGCAGTGCTAGTGGAAGAATAGGGTCCTACGAGCAGTACTTC
few	-	TRBV6-2/TRBV6-3	TRBJ1-6	CASSYSAFSNSPLHF	TGTGCCAGCAGTTACTCGGCCTTTTCGAATTCACCCCTCCACTTT
-	TRBD2	TRBV11-2	TRBJ2-7	CASSLGAGAYEQYF	TGTGCCAGCAGCTTAGGGGCGGGGGCCTACGAGCAGTACTTC
once	-	TRBV9	TRBJ2-5	CASSVVQRAYQETQYF	TGTGCCAGCAGCGTAGTACAGCGGGCGTACCAAGAGACCCAGTACTTC
-	TRBD2	TRBV7-6	TRBJ2-4	CASIITPPTSDDKNIQYF	TGTGCCAGCATCATTACCCCCCCGACTAGCGATGATAAAAACATTCAGTACTTC
-	-	TRBV6-2/TRBV6-3	TRBJ2-1	CASSDGRGYNEQFF	TGTGCCAGCAGCGACGGTAGGGGCTACAATGAGCAGTTCTTC
-	-	TRBV28	TRBJ1-2	CASSLVGGYGYTF	TGTGCCAGCAGTTTAGTGGGGGGGTATGGCTACACCTTC
-	-	TRBV10-1	TRBJ1-2	CASSEQRNYGYTF	TGCGCCAGCAGTGAGCAGAGAAACTATGGCTACACCTTC
-	TRBD1	TRBV5-1	TRBJ1-1	CASSRGQGFTEAFF	TGCGCCAGCAGCCGGGGACAGGGGTTCACTGAAGCTTTCTTT
-	TRBD1	TRBV9	TRBJ1-6	CASSVSKGQGNSPLHF	TGTGCCAGCAGCGTCAGCAAAGGACAGGGGAATTCACCCCTCCACTTT
-	-	TRBV7-2	TRBJ2-7	CASRRLATSTYEQYF	TGTGCCAGCAGACGACTCGCGACATCTACCTACGAGCAGTACTTC
-	-	TRBV28	TRBJ2-7	CASSLLGGTYEQYF	TGTGCCAGCAGTTTATTGGGGGGCACCTACGAGCAGTACTTC
-	-	TRBV4-3	TRBJ2-7	CASSQDWGSASYEQYF	TGCGCCAGCAGCCAGGATTGGGGCAGCGCCAGCTACGAGCAGTACTTC
-	TRBD1	TRBV7-2	TRBJ2-3	CASSFRQGPTDTQYF	TGTGCCAGCAGCTTCCGACAGGGACCCACAGATACGCAGTATTTT
-	TRBD1	TRBV4-3	TRBJ1-1	CASSLDRGNTEAFF	TGCGCCAGCAGCCTAGACAGGGGGAACACTGAAGCTTTCTTT
-	-	TRBV27	TRBJ1-5	CASSYSAGQPQHF	TGTGCCAGCAGTTATTCTGCCGGTCAGCCCCAGCATTTT
-	-	TRBV12-2	TRBJ2-3	CASRQERGAPKGDTQYF	TGTGCAAGTCGCCAAGAGCGGGGGGCGCCAAAGGGAGATACGCAGTATTTT
-	-	TRBV7-9	TRBJ2-7	CASSPPSPGVNEQYF	TGTGCCAGCAGCCCACCGTCTCCGGGGGTGAACGAGCAGTACTTC
-	-	TRBV6-1	TRBJ1-2	CASSETARRGYTF	TGTGCCAGCAGTGAAACGGCTCGAAGAGGCTACACCTTC
-	TRBD2	TRBV7-8	TRBJ2-3	CASSFGGAVDTQYF	TGTGCCAGCAGCTTCGGGGGGGCGGTAGATACGCAGTATTTT
-	-	TRBV14	TRBJ2-7	CASSQDLGVPPYEQYF	TGTGCCAGCAGCCAAGATCTGGGAGTCCCTCCCTACGAGCAGTACTTC
-	-	TRBV19	TRBJ1-1	CASRNTEAFF	TGTGCCAGTCGGAACACTGAAGCTTTCTTT
-	TRBD1	TRBV5-5	TRBJ1-3	CASSNGQGSRGSANTIYF	TGTGCCAGCAGCAACGGACAGGGAAGTCGGGGCAGTGCTAACACCATATATTTT
-	-	TRBV5-1	TRBJ2-6	CASSYVGLPGANVLTF	TGCGCCAGCAGCTACGTGGGTTTGCCTGGGGCCAACGTCCTGACTTTC
-	TRBD1	TRBV7-2	TRBJ1-1	CASSTTGGKTEAFF	TGTGCCAGCAGCACGACAGGGGGTAAGACTGAAGCTTTCTTT
once	-	TRBV28	TRBJ2-7	CASSDRIGEQYF	TGTGCCAGCAGCGACCGAATCGGCGAGCAGTACTTC
-	-	TRBV28	TRBJ1-5	CASRARQPNQPQHF	TGTGCCAGCAGGGCGAGACAGCCCAATCAGCCCCAGCATTTT
few	TRBD2	TRBV4-3	TRBJ2-1	CASSQDGTSGGNEQFF	TGCGCCAGCAGCCAAGATGGGACTAGCGGGGGCAATGAGCAGTTCTTC
-	TRBD2	TRBV5-1	TRBJ2-2	CASSLLTSGVTGELFF	TGCGCCAGCAGCTTGCTAACTAGCGGGGTTACCGGGGAGCTGTTTTTT
-	-	TRBV27	TRBJ1-1	CASSLYSSGWTEAFF	TGTGCCAGCAGTTTATATTCGTCTGGCTGGACTGAAGCTTTCTTT
-	-	TRBV6-6	TRBJ2-7	CASSQGGLGSYEQYF	TGTGCCAGCAGCCAGGGGGGCCTGGGTTCCTACGAGCAGTACTTC
-	-	TRBV7-6	TRBJ2-1	CASSKGTISYNEQFF	TGTGCCAGCAGCAAAGGGACCATTTCCTACAATGAGCAGTTCTTC
-	-	TRBV7-6	TRBJ1-3	CASSSYSGNTIYF	TGTGCCAGCAGCTCCTACTCTGGAAACACCATATATTTT
-	-	TRBV28	TRBJ1-5	CASSLDVQPQHF	TGTGCCAGCAGCCTAGACGTCCAGCCCCAGCATTTT
-	-	TRBV15	TRBJ2-3	CATSRSGQLITDTQYF	TGTGCCACCAGCAGATCCGGACAGCTAATCACAGATACGCAGTATTTT
once	-	TRBV19	TRBJ1-2	CASSIEPGVYGYTF	TGTGCCAGTAGTATAGAACCAGGGGTCTATGGCTACACCTTC
-	-	TRBV9	TRBJ2-7	CASSPRASYEQYF	TGTGCCAGCAGCCCCCGCGCCTCATACGAGCAGTACTTC
once	-	TRBV5-6	TRBJ1-3	CASSLAGSGNTIYF	TGTGCCAGCAGCTTGGCAGGGTCTGGAAACACCATATATTTT
-	-	TRBV18	TRBJ1-5	CASSPSGTVFSQPQHF	TGTGCCAGCTCACCTTCCGGGACGGTCTTCTCCCAGCCCCAGCATTTT
-	-	TRBV11-2	TRBJ2-7	CASSDLQGLSYEQYF	TGTGCCAGCAGCGACCTTCAGGGTCTCTCCTACGAGCAGTACTTC
-	TRBD2	TRBV11-3	TRBJ2-3	CASSLGLGGISTDTQYF	TGTGCCAGCAGCTTGGGATTGGGGGGGATTAGCACAGATACGCAGTATTTT
-	-	TRBV28	TRBJ1-2	CASSLGQAFHPGSHAANYGYTF	TGTGCCAGCAGTTTAGGGCAGGCCTTTCACCCGGGAAGTCACGCAGCTAACTATGGCTACACCTTC